This is a list of T cell receptor beta chains from one sample in a study of graft-versus-host responses after intestinal transplantation. Profiled with immunoSEQ multiplex PCR; TCRdb holds only in-frame clones, not every one. The sample lists some 77,000 clones; roughly 90% were seen once. The material was PBMCs, obtained 98 days after intestinal transplantation. The receptors stem from a human patient who received an intestinal transplant, so some T cells may come from the graft donor. CDR3s include the opening cysteine and the closing phenylalanine or tryptophan. A D gene is named only where the DNA matches it firmly. Part of the rows lack a size; the others show once, few, many or a class for expanded clones.

>-|14|-|TRBJ2-3|TRBV5-6
CASSLAGEKDTQYF
TGTGCCAGCAGCTTGGCGGGGGAAAAGGATACGCAGTATTTT
>-|13|-|TRBJ2-7|TRBV6-5
CASSRGATYEQYF
TGTGCCAGCAGTAGGGGGGCTACCTACGAGCAGTACTTC
>-|14|few|TRBJ1-3|TRBV10-3
CAISDRSSGNTIYF
TGTGCCATCAGTGACCGTAGCTCTGGAAACACCATATATTTT
>-|14|-|TRBJ2-3|TRBV9
CASSVRGSTDTQYF
TGTGCCAGCAGCGTGAGAGGGAGCACAGATACGCAGTATTTT
>TRBD1|17|few|TRBJ2-7|TRBV2
CASSEAGGQALPNEQYF
TGTGCCAGCAGTGAAGCGGGTGGACAGGCCCTTCCAAACGAGCAGTACTTC
>-|14|-|TRBJ1-1|TRBV6-5
CASSYGRPNTEAFF
TGTGCCAGCAGTTACGGCAGGCCGAACACTGAAGCTTTCTTT
>TRBD2|15|-|TRBJ2-3|TRBV2
CASSEELAGTDTQYF
TGTGCCAGCAGTGAAGAACTAGCGGGGACAGATACGCAGTATTTT
>TRBD1|18|-|TRBJ1-6|TRBV5-1
CASSLQGPLSSYNSPLHF
TGCGCCAGCAGCTTACAGGGGCCCTTGAGCTCCTATAATTCACCCCTCCACTTT
>TRBD2|14|-|TRBJ2-7|TRBV27
CASRLSGATYEQYF
TGTGCCAGCAGGTTAAGCGGGGCTACCTACGAGCAGTACTTC
>-|13|few|TRBJ2-7|TRBV28
CASLDVGSYEQYF
TGTGCCAGTCTGGACGTAGGGTCCTACGAGCAGTACTTC
>-|15|-|TRBJ1-2|TRBV7-9
CASISAGQAGYGYTF
TGTGCCAGCATCAGTGCGGGGCAGGCCGGCTATGGCTACACCTTC
>TRBD2|13|once|TRBJ2-1|TRBV10-1
CASSESLAGVQFF
TGCGCCAGCAGTGAGTCGCTAGCGGGAGTTCAATTCTTC
>-|13|-|TRBJ2-3|TRBV27
CASSPRRTDTQYF
TGTGCCAGCAGTCCCCGACGAACAGATACGCAGTATTTT
>-|15|-|TRBJ2-7|TRBV19
CASSMSRMQESEQYF
TGTGCCAGTAGTATGAGTCGGATGCAGGAGTCCGAGCAGTACTTC
>-|14|-|TRBJ2-7|TRBV6-5
CASSYVQGGYEQYF
TGTGCCAGCAGTTATGTCCAGGGAGGCTACGAGCAGTACTTC
>TRBD2|15|-|TRBJ2-3|TRBV9
CASTLAGGFTDTQYF
TGTGCCAGCACCCTAGCGGGGGGGTTCACAGATACGCAGTATTTT
>-|11|-|TRBJ1-5|TRBV6-5
CASSYRYEQHF
TGTGCCAGCAGTTACCGGTACGAGCAGCATTTT
>-|14|-|TRBJ1-5|TRBV11-3
CASSPWGANQPQHF
TGTGCCAGCAGCCCTTGGGGGGCCAATCAGCCCCAGCATTTT
>TRBD1|14|-|TRBJ2-5|TRBV28
CASSFGTGGETQYF
TGTGCCAGCAGTTTCGGGACAGGGGGAGAGACCCAGTACTTC
>-|14|-|TRBJ2-1|TRBV15
CATSREQGFNEQFF
TGTGCCACCAGCAGAGAGCAGGGGTTCAATGAGCAGTTCTTC
>-|13|-|TRBJ1-4|TRBV2
CASGGTVNEKLFF
TGTGCCAGCGGGGGGACGGTTAATGAAAAACTGTTTTTT
>TRBD2|16|once|TRBJ2-2|TRBV7-2
CASSPRLAANTGELFF
TGTGCCAGCAGCCCAAGACTAGCGGCGAACACCGGGGAGCTGTTTTTT
>TRBD1|13|-|TRBJ1-2|TRBV5-1
CASSSGQGYGYTF
TGCGCCAGCAGCTCGGGACAGGGCTATGGCTACACCTTC
>TRBD2|16|-|TRBJ2-1|TRBV30
CAWSELAGGWGNEQFF
TGTGCCTGGAGTGAGCTAGCGGGAGGGTGGGGCAATGAGCAGTTCTTC
>-|14|-|TRBJ1-2|TRBV6-5
CASSEEGRLYGYTF
TGTGCCAGCAGTGAAGAGGGACGGCTTTATGGCTACACCTTC
>-|14|once|TRBJ2-7|TRBV27
CASNSYPSVGEQYF
TGTGCCAGCAATTCCTACCCCAGCGTAGGAGAGCAGTACTTC
>-|12|-|TRBJ1-2|TRBV6-6
CASSDPLNGYTF
TGTGCCAGCAGTGACCCTCTGAATGGCTACACCTTC
>-|13|-|TRBJ2-1|TRBV7-9
CASSLAEVLEQFF
TGTGCCAGCAGCTTAGCGGAGGTTCTTGAGCAGTTCTTC
>-|14|once|TRBJ2-7|TRBV5-6
CASSLSTSSYEQYF
TGTGCCAGCAGCTTGTCAACTAGCAGCTACGAGCAGTACTTC
>TRBD2|21|once|TRBJ2-3|TRBV28
CASSLLAWERAGGTSTDTQYF
TGTGCCAGCAGTTTATTAGCCTGGGAGAGAGCGGGGGGGACTAGCACAGATACGCAGTATTTT
>TRBD1|14|-|TRBJ2-7|TRBV18
CASSPRQGDNEQYF
TGTGCCAGCTCACCACGACAGGGAGACAACGAGCAGTACTTC
>-|12|-|TRBJ2-5|TRBV6-6
CASGTLEETQYF
TGTGCCTCCGGGACCTTGGAGGAGACCCAGTACTTC
>-|15|-|TRBJ2-1|TRBV6-5
CASSQGSRAYNEQFF
TGTGCCAGCAGCCAAGGGAGCCGAGCCTACAATGAGCAGTTCTTC
>-|15|-|TRBJ2-1|TRBV30
CAWSVGRGVYNEQFF
TGTGCCTGGAGTGTAGGGAGGGGGGTCTACAATGAGCAGTTCTTC
>TRBD2|13|once|TRBJ2-1|TRBV7-9
CASSLLADNEQFF
TGTGCCAGCAGCTTACTAGCGGACAATGAGCAGTTCTTC
>-|11|-|TRBJ2-5|TRBV5-6
CASSLLETQYF
TGTGCCAGCAGCTTGTTGGAGACCCAGTACTTC
>-|13|-|TRBJ2-7|TRBV14
CASSRDFGYEQYF
TGTGCCAGCAGCCGGGACTTCGGCTACGAGCAGTACTTC
>TRBD2|14|-|TRBJ2-1|TRBV7-9
CASRHPGGHNEQFF
TGTGCCAGCAGACATCCGGGGGGGCACAATGAGCAGTTCTTC
>TRBD2|15|few|TRBJ2-1|TRBV7-9
CASSLKRGAYNEQFF
TGTGCCAGCAGCTTAAAGCGGGGAGCGTACAATGAGCAGTTCTTC
>-|11|-|TRBJ2-1|TRBV20-1
CSARDGNEQFF
TGCAGTGCTAGAGACGGCAATGAGCAGTTCTTC
>-|14|-|TRBJ1-2|TRBV6-1
CASSEVSPGLGYTF
TGTGCCAGCAGTGAAGTATCGCCAGGGTTGGGCTACACCTTC
>-|14|-|TRBJ2-7|TRBV13
CASSSQGRRNEQYF
TGTGCCAGCAGCTCCCAGGGGCGCCGGAACGAGCAGTACTTC
>-|14|-|TRBJ1-5|TRBV6-1
CASSVARGNQPQHF
TGTGCCAGCAGTGTCGCCAGGGGCAATCAGCCCCAGCATTTT
>-|13|-|TRBJ1-5|TRBV27
CARMDTANQPQHF
TGTGCCAGGATGGACACGGCAAATCAGCCCCAGCATTTT
>TRBD1|15|-|TRBJ2-7|TRBV19
CASSMGGTGNYEQYF
TGTGCCAGTAGTATGGGGGGGACAGGGAACTACGAGCAGTACTTC
>-|17|-|TRBJ2-6|TRBV4-1
CASSQDVRHSGANVLTF
TGCGCCAGCAGCCAAGATGTACGGCATTCTGGGGCCAACGTCCTGACTTTC
>-|15|-|TRBJ2-5|TRBV6-6
CASSYGVEGRETQYF
TGTGCCAGCAGTTACGGAGTCGAGGGGCGGGAGACCCAGTACTTC
>TRBD1|17|-|TRBJ2-5|TRBV5-4
CASSSDMPRDRGETQYF
TGTGCCAGCAGCTCGGATATGCCTCGGGACAGGGGCGAGACCCAGTACTTC
>-|17|once|TRBJ2-2|TRBV5-3
CARRPTPTGAGTGELFF
TGTGCCAGAAGGCCTACCCCGACGGGGGCGGGCACCGGGGAGCTGTTTTTT
>-|15|-|TRBJ1-1|TRBV5-6
CASSLVTAMNTEAFF
TGTGCCAGCAGCTTGGTTACGGCTATGAACACTGAAGCTTTCTTT
>-|17|-|TRBJ1-5|TRBV28
CASSFLRTQVSNQPQHF
TGTGCCAGCAGTTTCCTCCGGACGCAAGTTAGCAATCAGCCCCAGCATTTT